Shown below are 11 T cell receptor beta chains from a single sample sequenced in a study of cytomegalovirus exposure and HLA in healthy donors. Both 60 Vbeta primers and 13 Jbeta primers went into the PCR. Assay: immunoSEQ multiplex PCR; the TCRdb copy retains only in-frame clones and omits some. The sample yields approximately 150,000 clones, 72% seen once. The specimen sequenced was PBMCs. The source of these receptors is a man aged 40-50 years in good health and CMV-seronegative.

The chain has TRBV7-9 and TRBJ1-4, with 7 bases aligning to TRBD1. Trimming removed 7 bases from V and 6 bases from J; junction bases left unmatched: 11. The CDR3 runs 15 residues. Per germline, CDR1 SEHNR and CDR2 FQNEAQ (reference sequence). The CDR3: CASTQRGLGDEKLFF. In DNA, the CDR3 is TGTGCCAGCACCCAGAGGGGGCTAGGCGATGAAAAACTGTTTTTT.

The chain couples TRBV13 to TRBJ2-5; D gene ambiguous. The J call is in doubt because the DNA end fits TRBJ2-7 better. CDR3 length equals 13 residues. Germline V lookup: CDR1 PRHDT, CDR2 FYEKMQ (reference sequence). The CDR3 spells CASSPFGDYEQYF. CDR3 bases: TGTGCCAGCAGCCCCTTTGGGGACTACGAGCAGTACTTC.

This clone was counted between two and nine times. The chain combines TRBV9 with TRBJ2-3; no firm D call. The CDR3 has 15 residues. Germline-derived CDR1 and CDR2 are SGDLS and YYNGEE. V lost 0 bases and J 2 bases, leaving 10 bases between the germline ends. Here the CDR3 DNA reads TGTGCCAGCAGCGTAGGAGCCTCAACCACAGATACGCAGTATTTT. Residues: CASSVGASTTDTQYF.

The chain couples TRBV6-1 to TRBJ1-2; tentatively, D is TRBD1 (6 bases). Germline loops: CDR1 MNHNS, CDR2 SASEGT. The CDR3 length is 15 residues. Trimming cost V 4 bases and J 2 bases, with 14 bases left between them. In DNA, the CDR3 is TGTGCCAGCAGTGTTTATCAACAGGGAAACTATGGCTACACCTTC. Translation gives CASSVYQQGNYGYTF.

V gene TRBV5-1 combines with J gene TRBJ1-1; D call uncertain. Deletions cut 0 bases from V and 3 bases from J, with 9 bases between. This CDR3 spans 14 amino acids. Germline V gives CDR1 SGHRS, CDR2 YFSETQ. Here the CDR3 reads CASSLGLIYTEAFF. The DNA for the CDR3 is TGCGCCAGCAGCTTGGGACTTATATACACTGAAGCTTTCTTT.

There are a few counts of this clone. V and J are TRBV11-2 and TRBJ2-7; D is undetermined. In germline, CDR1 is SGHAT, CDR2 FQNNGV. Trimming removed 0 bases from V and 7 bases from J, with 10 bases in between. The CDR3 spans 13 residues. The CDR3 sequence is CASSLEAMREQYF. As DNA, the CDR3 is TGTGCCAGCAGCTTAGAAGCGATGAGGGAGCAGTACTTC.

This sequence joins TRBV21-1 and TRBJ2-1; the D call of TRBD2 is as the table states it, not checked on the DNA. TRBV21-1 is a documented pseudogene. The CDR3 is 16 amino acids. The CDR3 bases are TGTGCCAGCAGCACGGGACTAGCGGGAGGGCCGCATGAGCAGTTCTTC. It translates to CASSTGLAGGPHEQFF.

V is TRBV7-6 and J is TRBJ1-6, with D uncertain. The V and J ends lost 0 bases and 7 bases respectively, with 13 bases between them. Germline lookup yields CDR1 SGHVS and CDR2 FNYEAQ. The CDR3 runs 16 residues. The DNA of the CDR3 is TGTGCCAGCAGCTTAGCGACGAGGGCGGGGAATTCACCCCTCCACTTT. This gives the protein CASSLATRAGNSPLHF.

The CDR3 DNA reads TGTGCCAGCAGTTCCCGGTCTAGTTTCAGTGGCTACACCTTC. It yields the protein CASSSRSSFSGYTF. The V and J genes are TRBV6-5 and TRBJ1-2; D ambiguous. There are 14 residues in the CDR3. CDR1 and CDR2 (germline): MNHEY, SVGAGI. V was clipped by 4 bases and J by 7 bases, with 16 bases between them.

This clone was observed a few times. CDR3 amino acids: CAWSELQGYEQYF. The CDR3 nucleotides read TGTGCCTGGAGTGAACTACAGGGGTACGAGCAGTACTTC. The rearrangement links TRBV30 to TRBJ2-7; 7 nucleotides line up with TRBD1. J was trimmed by 4 bases and V by 1 base; bases with no gene match: 4. This CDR3 region has 13 residues. Looked up from germline, CDR1 is GTSNPN and CDR2 is SVGIG (reference sequence). Full variable domain (missing parts from reference TRBV30 and TRBJ2-7): SQTIHQWPATLVQPVGSPLSLECTVEGTSNPNLYWYRQAAGRGLQLLFYSVGIGQISSEVPQNLSASRPQDRQFILSSKKLLLSDSGFYLCAWSELQGYEQYFGPGTRLTVT.

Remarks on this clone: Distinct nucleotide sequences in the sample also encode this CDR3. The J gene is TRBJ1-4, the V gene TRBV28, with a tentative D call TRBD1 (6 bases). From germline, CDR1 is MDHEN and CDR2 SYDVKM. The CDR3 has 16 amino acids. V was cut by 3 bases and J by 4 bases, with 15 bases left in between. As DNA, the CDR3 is TGTGCCAGCAGTTTTGCCGGACAGTCGATTAATGAAAAACTGTTTTTT. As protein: CASSFAGQSINEKLFF.